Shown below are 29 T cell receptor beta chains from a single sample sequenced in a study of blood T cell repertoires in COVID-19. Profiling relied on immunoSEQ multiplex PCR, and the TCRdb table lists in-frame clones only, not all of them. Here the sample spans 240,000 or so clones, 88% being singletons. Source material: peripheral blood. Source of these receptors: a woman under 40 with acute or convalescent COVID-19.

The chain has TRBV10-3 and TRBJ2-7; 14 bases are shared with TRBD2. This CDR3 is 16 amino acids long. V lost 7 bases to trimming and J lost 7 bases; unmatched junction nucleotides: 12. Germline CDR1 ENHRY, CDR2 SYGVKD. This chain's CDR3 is CAITAGGTSGSLEQYF. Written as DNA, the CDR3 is TGTGCCATCACCGCGGGAGGGACTAGCGGGAGTCTGGAGCAGTACTTC.

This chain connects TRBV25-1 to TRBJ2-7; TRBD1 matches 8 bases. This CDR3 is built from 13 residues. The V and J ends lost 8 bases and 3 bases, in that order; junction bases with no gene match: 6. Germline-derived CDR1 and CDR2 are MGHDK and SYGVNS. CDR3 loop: CASVGTGGYEQYF. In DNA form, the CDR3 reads TGTGCCAGCGTCGGGACAGGAGGCTACGAGCAGTACTTC.

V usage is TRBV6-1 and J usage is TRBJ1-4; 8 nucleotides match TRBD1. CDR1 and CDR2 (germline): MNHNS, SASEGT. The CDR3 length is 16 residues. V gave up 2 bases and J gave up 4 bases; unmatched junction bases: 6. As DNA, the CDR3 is TGTGCCAGCAGTGAAACAGGGGGAGGTGGTAATGAAAAACTGTTTTTT. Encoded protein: CASSETGGGGNEKLFF.

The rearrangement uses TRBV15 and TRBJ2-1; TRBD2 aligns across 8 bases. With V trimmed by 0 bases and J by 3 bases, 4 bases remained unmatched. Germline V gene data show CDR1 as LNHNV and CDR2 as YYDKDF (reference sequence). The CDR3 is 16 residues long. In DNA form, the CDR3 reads TGTGCCACCAGCAGAGATTCGGCGGGAGGCTACAATGAGCAGTTCTTC. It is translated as CATSRDSAGGYNEQFF.

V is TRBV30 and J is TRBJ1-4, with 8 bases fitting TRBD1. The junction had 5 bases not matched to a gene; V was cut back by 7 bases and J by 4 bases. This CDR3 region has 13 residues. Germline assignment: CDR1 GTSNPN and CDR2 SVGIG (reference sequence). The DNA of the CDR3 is TGTGCCTCTCCGGGACAGGTTAATGAAAAACTGTTTTTT. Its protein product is CASPGQVNEKLFF.

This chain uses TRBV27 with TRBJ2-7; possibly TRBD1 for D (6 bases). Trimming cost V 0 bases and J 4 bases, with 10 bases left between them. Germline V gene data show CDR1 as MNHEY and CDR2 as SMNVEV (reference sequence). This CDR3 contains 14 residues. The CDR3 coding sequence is TGTGCCAGCAGTTTATCCGGGACAAAATACGAGCAGTACTTC. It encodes CASSLSGTKYEQYF.

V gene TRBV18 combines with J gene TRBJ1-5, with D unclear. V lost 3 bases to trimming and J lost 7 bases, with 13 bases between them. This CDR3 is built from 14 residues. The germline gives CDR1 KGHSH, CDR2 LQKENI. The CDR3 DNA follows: TGTGCCAGCTCACCGGGAGGCAGTAGCCAGCCCCAGCATTTT. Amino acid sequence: CASSPGGSSQPQHF.

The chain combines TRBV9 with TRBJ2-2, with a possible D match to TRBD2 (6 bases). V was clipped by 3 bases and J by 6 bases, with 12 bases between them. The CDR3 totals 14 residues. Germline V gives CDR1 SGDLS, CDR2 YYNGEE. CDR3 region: CASSARTSPGELFF. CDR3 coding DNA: TGTGCCAGCAGCGCACGTACTAGCCCCGGGGAGCTGTTTTTT.

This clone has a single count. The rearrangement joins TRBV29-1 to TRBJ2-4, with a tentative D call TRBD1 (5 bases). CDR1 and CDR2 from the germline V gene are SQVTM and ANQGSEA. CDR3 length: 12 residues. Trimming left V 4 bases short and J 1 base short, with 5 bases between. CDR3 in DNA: TGCAGCGTTGCAGGGGCCAAAAACATTCAGTACTTC. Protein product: CSVAGAKNIQYF.

The CDR3 region has the DNA TGTGCCAGCAGCTTAGCGGGAGATCGGGACGAGCAGTACTTC. Residues: CASSLAGDRDEQYF. The rearrangement joins TRBV7-6 to TRBJ2-7; D is perhaps TRBD2 (5 bases). CDR1 and CDR2 from the germline V gene are SGHVS and FNYEAQ. This CDR3 contains 14 residues. V was shortened by 0 bases and J by 5 bases, with 11 bases between the two germline ends.

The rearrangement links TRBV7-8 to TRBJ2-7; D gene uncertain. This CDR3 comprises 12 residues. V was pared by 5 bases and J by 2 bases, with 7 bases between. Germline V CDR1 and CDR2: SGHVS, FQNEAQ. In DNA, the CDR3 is TGTGCCAGCAGCCTCCCTACCTACGAGCAGTACTTC. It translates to CASSLPTYEQYF. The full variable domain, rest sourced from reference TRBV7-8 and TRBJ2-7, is GAGVSQSPRYKVAKRGQDVALRCDPISGHVSLFWYQQALGQGPEFLTYFQNEAQLDKSGLPSDRFFAERPEGSVSTLKIQRTQQEDSAVYLCASSLPTYEQYFGPGTRLTVT.

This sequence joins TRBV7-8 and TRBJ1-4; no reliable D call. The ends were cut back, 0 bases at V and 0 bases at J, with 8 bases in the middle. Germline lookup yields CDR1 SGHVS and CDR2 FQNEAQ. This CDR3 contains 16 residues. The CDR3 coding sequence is TGTGCCAGCAGCTTAGCGTGGGCAGCAACTAATGAAAAACTGTTTTTT. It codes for CASSLAWAATNEKLFF.

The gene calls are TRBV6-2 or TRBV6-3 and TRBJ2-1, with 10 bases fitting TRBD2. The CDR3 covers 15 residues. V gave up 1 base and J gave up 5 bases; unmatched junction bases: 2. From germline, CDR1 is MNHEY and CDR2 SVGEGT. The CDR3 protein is CASSYFGLADNEQFF. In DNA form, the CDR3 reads TGTGCCAGCAGTTACTTCGGACTAGCGGACAATGAGCAGTTCTTC.

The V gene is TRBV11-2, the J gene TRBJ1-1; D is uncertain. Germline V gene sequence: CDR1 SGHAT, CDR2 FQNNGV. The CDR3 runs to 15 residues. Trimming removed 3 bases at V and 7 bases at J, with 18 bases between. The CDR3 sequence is CASSLYGTVLIEAFF. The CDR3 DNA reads TGTGCCAGCAGCTTGTATGGTACGGTTTTGATTGAAGCTTTCTTT.

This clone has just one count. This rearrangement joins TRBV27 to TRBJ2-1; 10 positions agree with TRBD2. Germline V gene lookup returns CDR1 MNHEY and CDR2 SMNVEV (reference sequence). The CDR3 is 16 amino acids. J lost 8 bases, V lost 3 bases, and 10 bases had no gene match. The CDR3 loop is CASSLTSGLGWDEQFF. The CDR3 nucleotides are TGTGCCAGCAGTTTGACTAGCGGGTTGGGATGGGATGAGCAGTTCTTC.

The chain's CDR3 is CASSPPGQGRYGYTF. The CDR3, as DNA: TGTGCCAGCAGCCCACCTGGGCAGGGTCGCTATGGCTACACCTTC. The chain couples TRBV7-6 to TRBJ1-2; TRBD1 might be the D (5 bases). Germline lookup yields CDR1 SGHVS and CDR2 FNYEAQ. Trimming took off 5 bases at V and 4 bases at J, with 17 bases between the two ends. The CDR3 consists of 15 residues.

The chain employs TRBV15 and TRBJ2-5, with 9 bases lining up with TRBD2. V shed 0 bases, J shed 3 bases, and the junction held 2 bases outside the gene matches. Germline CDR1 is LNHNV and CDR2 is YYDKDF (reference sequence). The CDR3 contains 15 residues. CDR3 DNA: TGTGCCACCAGCAGAGATAGACTAGCGGAAGAGACCCAGTACTTC. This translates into CATSRDRLAEETQYF.

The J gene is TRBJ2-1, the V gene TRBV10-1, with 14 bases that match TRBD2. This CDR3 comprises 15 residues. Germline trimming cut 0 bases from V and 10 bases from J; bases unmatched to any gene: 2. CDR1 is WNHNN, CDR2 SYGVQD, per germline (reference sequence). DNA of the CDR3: TGCGCCAGCAGTGAGTCGACTAGCGGGAGGGACGAGCAGTTCTTC. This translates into CASSESTSGRDEQFF.

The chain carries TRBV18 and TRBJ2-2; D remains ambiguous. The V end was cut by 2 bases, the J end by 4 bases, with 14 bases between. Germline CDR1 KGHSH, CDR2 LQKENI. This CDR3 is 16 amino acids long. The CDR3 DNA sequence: TGTGCCAGCTCACCAGGCCAGGTGACCCTCACCGGGGAGCTGTTTTTT. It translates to CASSPGQVTLTGELFF.

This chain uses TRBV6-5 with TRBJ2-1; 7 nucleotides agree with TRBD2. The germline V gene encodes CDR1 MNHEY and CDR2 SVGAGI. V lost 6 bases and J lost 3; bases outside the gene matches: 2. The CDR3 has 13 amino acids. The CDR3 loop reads CASRIAGYNEQFF. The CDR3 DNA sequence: TGTGCCAGCAGGATAGCGGGCTACAATGAGCAGTTCTTC.

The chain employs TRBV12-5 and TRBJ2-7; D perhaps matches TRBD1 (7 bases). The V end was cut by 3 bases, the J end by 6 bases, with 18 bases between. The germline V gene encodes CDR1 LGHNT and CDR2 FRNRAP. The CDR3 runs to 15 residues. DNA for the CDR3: TGTGCTAGTGGTTTTACGTCGACAGGGCGGGGCGAGCAGTACTTC. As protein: CASGFTSTGRGEQYF.

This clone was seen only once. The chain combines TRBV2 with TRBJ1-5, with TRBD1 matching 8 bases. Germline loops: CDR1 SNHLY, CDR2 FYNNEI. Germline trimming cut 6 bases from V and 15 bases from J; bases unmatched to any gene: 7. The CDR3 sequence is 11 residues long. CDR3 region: CASRETGDLHF. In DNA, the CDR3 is TGTGCCAGCAGAGAGACAGGGGACCTGCATTTT.

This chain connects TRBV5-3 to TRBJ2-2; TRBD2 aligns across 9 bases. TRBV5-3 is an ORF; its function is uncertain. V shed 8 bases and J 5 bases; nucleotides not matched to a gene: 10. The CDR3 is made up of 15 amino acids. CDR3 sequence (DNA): TGTGCCAGCAAGATTAGCGGGAGATCGACCGGGGAGCTGTTTTTT. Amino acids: CASKISGRSTGELFF.

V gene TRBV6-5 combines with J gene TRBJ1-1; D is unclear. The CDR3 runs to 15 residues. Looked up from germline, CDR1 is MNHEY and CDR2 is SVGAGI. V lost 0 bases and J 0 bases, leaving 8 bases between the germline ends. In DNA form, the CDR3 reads TGTGCCAGCAGTTACTCGAGGATCATGAACACTGAAGCTTTCTTT. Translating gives CASSYSRIMNTEAFF.

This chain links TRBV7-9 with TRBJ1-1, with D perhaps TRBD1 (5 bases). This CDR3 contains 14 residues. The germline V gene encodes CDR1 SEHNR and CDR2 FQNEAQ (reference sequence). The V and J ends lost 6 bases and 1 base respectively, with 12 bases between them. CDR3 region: CASSELQENTEAFF. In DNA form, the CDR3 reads TGTGCCAGCAGTGAATTACAGGAGAACACTGAAGCTTTCTTT.

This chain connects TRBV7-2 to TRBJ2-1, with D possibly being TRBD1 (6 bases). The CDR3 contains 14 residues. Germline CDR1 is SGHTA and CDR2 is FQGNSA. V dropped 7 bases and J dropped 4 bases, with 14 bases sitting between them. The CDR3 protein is CASKRDRWYNEQFF. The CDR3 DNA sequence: TGTGCCAGCAAGAGAGACAGGTGGTACAATGAGCAGTTCTTC.

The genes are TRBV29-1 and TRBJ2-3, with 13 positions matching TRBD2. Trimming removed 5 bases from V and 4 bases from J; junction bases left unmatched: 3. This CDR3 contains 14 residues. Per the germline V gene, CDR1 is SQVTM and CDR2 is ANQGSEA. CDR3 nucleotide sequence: TGCAGCGTTCGGACTAGCGGGAGCTCAGATACGCAGTATTTT. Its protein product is CSVRTSGSSDTQYF.

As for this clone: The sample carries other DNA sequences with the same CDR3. CDR3 protein: CASSLLAGAYNEQFF. CDR3 nucleotide sequence: TGTGCCAGCAGCTTACTAGCGGGGGCCTACAATGAGCAGTTCTTC. The J gene is TRBJ2-1, the V gene TRBV11-3; TRBD2 matches 10 bases. This CDR3 is 15 amino acids long. In germline, CDR1 is SGHNT, CDR2 YENEEA. V lost 2 bases and J lost 2; bases outside the gene matches: 0. The whole variable domain, remainder taken from reference TRBV11-3 and TRBJ2-1, is EAGVVQSPRYKIIEKKQPVAFWCNPISGHNTLYWYLQNLGQGPELLIRYENEEAVDDSQLPKDRFSAERLKGVDSTLKIQPAELGDSAVYLCASSLLAGAYNEQFFGPGTRLTVL.

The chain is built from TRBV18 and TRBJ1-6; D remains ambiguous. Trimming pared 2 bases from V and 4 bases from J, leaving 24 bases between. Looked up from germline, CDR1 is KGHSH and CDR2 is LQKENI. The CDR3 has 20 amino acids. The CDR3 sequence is CASSPSSGLSPLTYNSPLHF. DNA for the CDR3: TGTGCCAGCTCACCATCGTCCGGTTTATCCCCCCTCACTTATAATTCACCCCTCCACTTT.